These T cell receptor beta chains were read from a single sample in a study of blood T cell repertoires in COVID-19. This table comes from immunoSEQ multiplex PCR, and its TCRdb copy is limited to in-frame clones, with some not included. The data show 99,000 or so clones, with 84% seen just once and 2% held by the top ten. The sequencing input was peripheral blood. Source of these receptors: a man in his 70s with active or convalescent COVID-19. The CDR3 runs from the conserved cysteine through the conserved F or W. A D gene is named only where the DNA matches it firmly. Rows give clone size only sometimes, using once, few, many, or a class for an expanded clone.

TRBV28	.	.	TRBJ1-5	CASNSGWQGNQPQHF	TGTGCCAGCAACTCCGGCTGGCAGGGGAATCAGCCCCAGCATTTT
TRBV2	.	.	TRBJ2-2	CASISGFPTGELFF	TGTGCCAGCATCTCAGGGTTCCCCACCGGGGAGCTGTTTTTT
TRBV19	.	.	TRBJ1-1	CAMGGVGAFF	TGTGCCATGGGCGGGGTTGGAGCTTTCTTT
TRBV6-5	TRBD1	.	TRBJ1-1	CATPGQALGTEAFF	TGTGCCACCCCGGGACAGGCGTTGGGCACTGAAGCTTTCTTT
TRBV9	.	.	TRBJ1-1	CASSVATGNTEAFF	TGTGCCAGCAGCGTAGCTACTGGGAACACTGAAGCTTTCTTT
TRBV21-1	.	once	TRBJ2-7	CASSKGSPGTEQYF	TGTGCCAGCAGCAAAGGGTCTCCAGGGACTGAGCAGTACTTC
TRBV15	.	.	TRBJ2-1	CATSRVGAGDNEQFF	TGTGCCACCAGCAGAGTGGGGGCCGGAGACAATGAGCAGTTCTTC
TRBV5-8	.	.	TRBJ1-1	CASSLELTGNWVTEAFF	TGTGCCAGCAGCTTAGAGTTAACAGGGAATTGGGTCACTGAAGCTTTCTTT
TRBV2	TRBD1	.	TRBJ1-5	CASSEQWDSQPQHF	TGTGCCAGCAGTGAGCAGTGGGACAGCCAGCCCCAGCATTTT
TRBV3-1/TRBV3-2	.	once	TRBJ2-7	CASSRSARASDEQYF	TGTGCCAGCAGCCGCAGTGCCAGGGCATCCGATGAGCAGTACTTC
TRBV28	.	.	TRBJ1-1	CASSLIPGLNTEAFF	TGTGCCAGCAGTTTAATTCCAGGGCTGAACACTGAAGCTTTCTTT
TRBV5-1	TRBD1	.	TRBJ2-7	CASSAGQGPEQYF	TGCGCCAGCAGCGCCGGACAGGGGCCCGAGCAGTACTTC
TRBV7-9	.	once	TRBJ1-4	CASSSDGIGKLFF	TGTGCCAGCAGCTCGGACGGGATTGGAAAACTGTTTTTT
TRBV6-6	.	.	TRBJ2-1	CASSSPARPQGGQFF	TGTGCCAGCAGTTCCCCAGCCCGTCCCCAGGGGGGGCAGTTCTTC
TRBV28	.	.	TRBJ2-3	CGQTTDTQYF	TGCGGACAGACCACAGATACGCAGTATTTT
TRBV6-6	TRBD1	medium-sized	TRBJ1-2	CASSRGTGDGYTF	TGTGCCAGCAGCCGAGGGACAGGGGATGGCTACACCTTC
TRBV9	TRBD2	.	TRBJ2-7	CASSAGTSASYEQYF	TGTGCCAGCAGCGCCGGGACTAGCGCGTCGTACGAGCAGTACTTC